This T cell receptor beta chain was retrieved from a study of tumor and adjacent non-tumor tissue in lung cancer. Overall study context: Patients were aged about 30 to 80, about ten men and 5 women, stage I to III. On average, productive TCRbeta reads reached some 4.2 million per sample.

A modified ARM-PCR protocol with three rounds of nested PCR amplified TCRbeta. TCRdb re-called the multiplex PCR reads through MiXCR, storing one row per CDR3 protein. The table records about 110,000 distinct CDR3 sequences, approximately 80% of them present only once. Study-level points and caveats: In normal lung, the top 100 clones were significantly more dominant than in tumor.

A note on this clonotype: The target antigen is unknown.

Germline CDR1 reads MNHNS; CDR2 reads SASEGT. Trimming cost V 6 bases and J 7 bases, with 18 bases left between them. The CDR3 sequence is 15 residues long. No cell sorting was done before RNA was extracted from the tissue. The chain has TRBV6-1 and TRBJ2-2; possible D gene TRBD2, 7 bases. This clonotype was obtained from an older man with non-small cell lung cancer. The sequenced material came from lung tumor tissue. The CDR3 loop is CASSLGGVYSGELFF. DNA of the CDR3: TGTGCCAGCAGCTTAGGGGGGGTGTACAGCGGGGAGCTGTTTTTT.